This T cell receptor (beta chain) is drawn from a study of response to subunit inactivated influenza vaccine (dated by TCRdb to between 2018 and 2020). Study-wide context: Deep quantitative profiling of the T cell receptor repertoire was used in the study to follow responses to a trivalent subunit inactivated influenza vaccine.

This clonotype was found a few times. The antigen it recognizes is unknown. The sample holds no much larger clone one base away, and base qualities are not on file. Study-wide findings and limitations: It was suggested by the authors that each seasonal influenza vaccination may recruit only a limited number of new T cells.

There are 13 amino acids in the CDR3, from cysteine to phenylalanine inclusive. Kept here is only the CDR3 DNA, which spans 39 bases and is read in frame from base 1. Via the germline V gene (reference sequence), CDR1 is GTSNPN and CDR2 SVGIG. V and J lose 2 bases and 4 bases, and a span of 9 bases separates them. Library preparation was by RT-PCR. Sequencing was performed on an Illumina HiSeq 2500. Using fastp trimming at Q25 and MiXCR clonotype assembly, TCRdb reanalyzed the public sequencing data and kept in-frame beta chains. All rows with the same CDR3 protein become a single entry with the most common DNA and genes. For this sample the table gives more than 550,000 distinct CDR3 sequences, of which about 11% were detected only once. Jointly, the top ten make up 10% of the sample.

The TCR was taken from a man aged 45-65 years who received an inactivated influenza vaccine. Donor details come from another sample of the same person, matched by shared clones. Sequencing used PBMCs from blood, obtained on the day of vaccination. Recombination connected TRBV30 to TRBJ2-1, with no reliable assignment of the D segment. CDR3 sequence: CAWSPQVYNEQFF. The sequenced DNA is TGTGCCTGGAGTCCCCAGGTTTACAATGAGCAGTTCTTC.